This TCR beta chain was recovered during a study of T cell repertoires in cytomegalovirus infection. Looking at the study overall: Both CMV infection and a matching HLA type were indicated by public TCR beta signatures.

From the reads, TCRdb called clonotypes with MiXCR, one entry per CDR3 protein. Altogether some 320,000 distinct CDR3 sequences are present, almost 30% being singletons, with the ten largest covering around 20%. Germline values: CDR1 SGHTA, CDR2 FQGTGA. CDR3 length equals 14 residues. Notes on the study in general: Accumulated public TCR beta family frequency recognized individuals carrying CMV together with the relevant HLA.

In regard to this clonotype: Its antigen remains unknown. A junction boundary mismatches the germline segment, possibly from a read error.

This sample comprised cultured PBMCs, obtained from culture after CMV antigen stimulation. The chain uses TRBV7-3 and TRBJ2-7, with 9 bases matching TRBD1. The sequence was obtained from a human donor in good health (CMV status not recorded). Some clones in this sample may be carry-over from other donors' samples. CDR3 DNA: TGTGCCAGCCGCTTAGAGGACAGGGGTTACGAGCAGTACTTC. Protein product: CASRLEDRGYEQYF.